The entry below describes one T cell receptor (beta chain). In the study's own analysis: For nucleated cells, counts were estimated from reference gene primer amplification. Produced via immunoSEQ multiplex PCR; TCRdb's table is partial and in-frame only. V and J calls and clone size are those listed in that table; D and trimming were worked out from the DNA. The sample lists 250,000 to 300,000 clones, around 90% occurring once. This entry belongs to a study of blood T cell repertoires in COVID-19. The germline V gene encodes CDR1 SGHDN and CDR2 FVKESK. This CDR3 is built from 17 residues. V shed 0 bases, J shed 5 bases, and the junction held 10 bases outside the gene matches.

J is TRBJ2-3 and V is TRBV14; 8 bases are shared with TRBD1. Material: peripheral blood. The clonotype originates from a man aged 45-65 years with acute or convalescent COVID-19. CDR3 residues: CASSQDYGRGLGDTQYF. The CDR3 nucleotides are TGTGCCAGCAGCCAAGATTACGGCAGGGGGCTAGGAGATACGCAGTATTTT.